This passage covers 20 T cell receptor beta chains from one sample sequenced in a study of blood T cells in healthy people across ages. A second PCR of roughly 6 to 12 cycles used a sample-barcoded 5' primer and a J-beta primer mix. TCRdb fed the 5' RACE reads into MiXCR, producing one record per CDR3 protein. Here the sample spans 800,000 to 950,000 distinct CDR3 sequences, under 50% being singletons. Sample: blood. These receptors were collected from a man between 25 and 39 years old in good health.

The sample holds many counts of this clonotype. This chain joins TRBV7-9 and TRBJ2-5; tentative D call: TRBD2 (5 bases). With 5 bases removed from V and 1 base from J, the gap between germline ends came to 8 bases. The CDR3 length is 13 residues. Germline assignment: CDR1 SEHNR and CDR2 FQNEAQ (reference sequence). Here the CDR3 reads CASSRSGQETQYF. The CDR3 coding sequence is TGTGCCAGCAGCCGGAGCGGCCAAGAGACCCAGTACTTC.

In its sample, this clonotype was seen a few times. The chain recombines TRBV7-2 with TRBJ1-2; the match to TRBD1 covers 9 bases. This CDR3 is built from 16 residues. The J segment lost 7 bases and the V segment lost 1 base, leaving 10 bases of the junction unmatched. Per the germline V gene, CDR1 is SGHTA and CDR2 is FQGNSA. CDR3 loop: CASSLVGTGKMGGYTF. The CDR3 DNA sequence: TGTGCCAGCAGCTTAGTAGGGACAGGGAAAATGGGTGGCTACACCTTC.

The chain links TRBV28 to TRBJ2-6; D remains unclear. V shed 10 bases and J shed 0 bases, with 19 bases lying between them. The CDR3 has 17 residues. CDR1 and CDR2 (germline): MDHEN, SYDVKM. CDR3 coding DNA: TGTGCCACCCGGTCGTTGGCCCTGCTCTCTGGGGCCAACGTCCTGACTTTC. The encoded protein is CATRSLALLSGANVLTF.

V gene TRBV6-1 combines with J gene TRBJ2-5, with no clear D. V lost 0 bases to trimming and J lost 7 bases, with 12 bases between them. Germline CDR1 and CDR2: MNHNS and SASEGT. This CDR3 has 14 residues. The CDR3 DNA follows: TGTGCCAGCAGTGAAGCCAGCAGAGAAGGGACCCAGTACTTC. Its translation: CASSEASREGTQYF.

This chain joins TRBV7-9 and TRBJ2-5; D is uncertain. The germline V gene has CDR1 SEHNR and CDR2 FQNEAQ (reference sequence). The CDR3 sequence is 16 residues long. Deletions cut 3 bases from V and 2 bases from J, with 16 bases between. The CDR3 DNA follows: TGTGCCAGCAGCTTTGAAAGGCCCACCCGACAAGAGACCCAGTACTTC. Translated: CASSFERPTRQETQYF. The full variable domain, rest sourced from reference TRBV7-9 and TRBJ2-5, is DTGVSQNPRHKITKRGQNVTFRCDPISEHNRLYWYRQTLGQGPEFLTYFQNEAQLEKSRLLSDRFSAERPKGSFSTLEIQRTEQGDSAMYLCASSFERPTRQETQYFGPGTRLLVL.

The chain has TRBV20-1 and TRBJ2-7; D gene ambiguous. This CDR3 is built from 15 residues. Germline V gives CDR1 DFQATT, CDR2 SNEGSKA (reference sequence). The V end lost 0 bases, the J end lost 0 bases, and 12 bases lay between the germline ends. The CDR3 sequence: CSARDQSVSSYEQYF. DNA for the CDR3: TGCAGTGCTAGAGATCAGAGCGTTTCCTCCTACGAGCAGTACTTC.

V usage is TRBV4-1 and J usage is TRBJ1-2; D possibly corresponds to TRBD1 (6 bases). The V gene's germline CDR1 is MGHRA and CDR2 YSYEKL. This CDR3 comprises 14 residues. Trimming took 4 bases from V and 4 from J, leaving 13 bases between them. The CDR3 region is CASSPGPGVYGYTF. The DNA of the CDR3 is TGCGCCAGCAGCCCCGGGCCAGGGGTCTATGGCTACACCTTC.

The rearrangement links TRBV3-1 to TRBJ1-1; possible D gene TRBD1, 5 bases. Trimming shortened V by 4 bases and J by 0 bases, and 12 bases separated the two germline ends. The germline V gene has CDR1 LGHDT and CDR2 YNNKEL (reference sequence). This CDR3 contains 15 residues. CDR3 DNA: TGTGCCAGCAGCCCAAGCAGGGCGATGAACACTGAAGCTTTCTTT. Amino acids: CASSPSRAMNTEAFF.

J is TRBJ1-5 and V is TRBV27; D not certain. The CDR3 is made up of 14 amino acids. V lost 0 bases, J lost 6 bases, and 9 bases lay in between. CDR1 and CDR2 from the germline V gene are MNHEY and SMNVEV (reference sequence). The chain's CDR3 is CASSLSGIRQPQHF. DNA of the CDR3: TGTGCCAGCAGTTTATCAGGGATACGTCAGCCCCAGCATTTT.

In the case of this clonotype: Germline is not matched at one junction end, which may reflect a read error. The chain recombines TRBV29-1 with TRBJ2-1, with 9 bases fitting TRBD2. This CDR3 spans 15 amino acids. Germline V gene sequence: CDR1 SQVTM, CDR2 ANQGSEA. The CDR3 DNA is TGCAGCGTTGAGACTAGCGGAACCTCCTACAATGAGCGGTTCTTC. This sequence encodes CSVETSGTSYNERFF.

The chain links TRBV4-1 to TRBJ2-7, with 7 bases aligning to TRBD1. CDR1 is MGHRA, CDR2 YSYEKL, per germline. The CDR3 has 16 residues. After removal of 5 bases from V and 9 bases from J, the junction contained 19 bases not matched to a gene. Here the CDR3 DNA reads TGCGCCAGCAGCGGCTACAGGGGCCAAATCCCCTGCGGGCAGTACTTC. Amino acids: CASSGYRGQIPCGQYF.

The rearrangement links TRBV24-1 to TRBJ2-5; D is perhaps TRBD1 (6 bases). The germline V and J ends were trimmed by 4 bases and 2 bases, with 19 bases remaining between them. From germline, CDR1 is KGHDR and CDR2 SFDVKD. The CDR3 loop spans 17 amino acids. CDR3 sequence reads: CATSEINRASGQETQYF. The CDR3 coding sequence is TGTGCCACCAGTGAGATCAACAGGGCCAGTGGGCAAGAGACCCAGTACTTC.

In its sample, this clonotype was seen once. This sequence joins TRBV20-1 and TRBJ1-2; tentatively, D is TRBD1 (6 bases). V was trimmed by 7 bases and J by 9 bases, leaving 18 bases between them. CDR1 DFQATT and CDR2 SNEGSKA come from the germline V gene (reference sequence). The CDR3 runs 12 residues. CDR3 bases: TGCAGTGTCAGGGGAGGGGTCGGCAGCTACACCTTC. Translation: CSVRGGVGSYTF.

The chain carries TRBV3-1 and TRBJ1-2; perhaps TRBD1 as D (5 bases). V lost 1 base and J 1 base, leaving 10 bases between the germline ends. CDR3 length equals 15 residues. Germline lookup yields CDR1 LGHDT and CDR2 YNNKEL (reference sequence). The CDR3 DNA reads TGTGCCAGCAGCCAAGGACAGTCCGATAACTATGGCTACACCTTC. Protein: CASSQGQSDNYGYTF.

In its sample, this clonotype was seen a few times. This sequence joins TRBV6-2 or TRBV6-3 and TRBJ1-2; a weak D match, TRBD1 (6 bases). Per germline, CDR1 MNHEY and CDR2 SVGEGT. This CDR3 is 15 amino acids long. The V and J ends lost 4 bases and 0 bases respectively, with 12 bases between them. This CDR3 reads CASSSWTAANYGYTF. CDR3 nucleotide sequence: TGTGCCAGCAGTTCATGGACAGCAGCTAACTATGGCTACACCTTC.

This clonotype was found a few times. The V and J genes are TRBV10-3 and TRBJ2-5, with D unclear. Germline lookup yields CDR1 ENHRY and CDR2 SYGVKD. This CDR3 region has 11 residues. In DNA form, the CDR3 reads TGTCCCCCTATCTCCCAAGAGACCCAGTACTTC. Residues: CPPISQETQYF.

This clonotype was observed a few times. The chain has TRBV12-3 or TRBV12-4 and TRBJ2-1, with D unclear. The V end lost 5 bases, the J end lost 0 bases, and 11 bases lay between the germline ends. The CDR3 runs 15 residues. CDR3 nucleotides: TGTGCCAGCAGTCCCTCTAGTGGCTCCTACAATGAGCAGTTCTTC. This encodes CASSPSSGSYNEQFF.

The rearrangement links TRBV2 to TRBJ2-1; D might be TRBD1 (5 bases). The V gene lost 4 bases and the J gene lost 1 base, with 8 bases spanning the gap. Germline V lookup: CDR1 SNHLY, CDR2 FYNNEI. This CDR3 region has 14 residues. The CDR3 DNA reads TGTGCCAGCAGTGTCGACAGTTCCTACAATGAGCAGTTCTTC. Translated, it gives CASSVDSSYNEQFF.

The chain combines TRBV12-3 or TRBV12-4 with TRBJ1-1; D gene ambiguous. The ends were cut back, 5 bases at V and 6 bases at J, with 16 bases in the middle. This CDR3 has 14 residues. The CDR3 bases are TGTGCCAGCAGTCCCATATGGGTGAGGTCTGAAGCTTTCTTT. Translating it yields CASSPIWVRSEAFF.

This clonotype has more than one count but fewer than ten. The chain recombines TRBV12-3 or TRBV12-4 with TRBJ2-7, with D possibly being TRBD1 (5 bases). V shed 2 bases and J shed 5 bases, with 10 bases lying between them. The CDR3 spans 13 residues. The CDR3, as DNA: TGTGCCAGCAGTTTACAGGGTCCAAACGAGCAGTACTTC. Translating it yields CASSLQGPNEQYF.